The present TCR beta chain was sequenced within a study of shared clonotypes between healthy human individuals. Overall study: Used for every donor were three CD4 naive, three CD4 memory, two CD8 naive and one CD8 memory plate. Study conclusions and caveats: Sampling involved blood alone; tissue repertoires likely differ.

On this clone itself: Its antigen is as yet unknown.

The V end lost 1 base, the J end lost 0 bases, and 10 bases lay between the germline ends. Germline V gene lookup returns CDR1 LGHNA and CDR2 YSLEER. CDR3 length equals 15 residues. Libraries were prepared by immunoSEQ multiplex PCR; TCRdb keeps only in-frame clonotypes and omits some of them. The sample yields millions of clones, about 93% seen once. Terminally differentiated effector memory CD45RA+ cells were excluded from the naive CD8 cells, which were CD45RO-negative and positively selected for CCR7. The origin of this receptor is a young man in good health. Some clones in this sample may be carry-over from other donors' samples. The chain has TRBV4-3 and TRBJ2-7, with D maybe TRBD2 (5 bases). Sequences were obtained from naive CD8+ T cells from PBMCs. Here the CDR3 DNA reads TGCGCCAGCAGCCAAGGACTAACGAACTCCTACGAGCAGTACTTC. Translating it yields CASSQGLTNSYEQYF.